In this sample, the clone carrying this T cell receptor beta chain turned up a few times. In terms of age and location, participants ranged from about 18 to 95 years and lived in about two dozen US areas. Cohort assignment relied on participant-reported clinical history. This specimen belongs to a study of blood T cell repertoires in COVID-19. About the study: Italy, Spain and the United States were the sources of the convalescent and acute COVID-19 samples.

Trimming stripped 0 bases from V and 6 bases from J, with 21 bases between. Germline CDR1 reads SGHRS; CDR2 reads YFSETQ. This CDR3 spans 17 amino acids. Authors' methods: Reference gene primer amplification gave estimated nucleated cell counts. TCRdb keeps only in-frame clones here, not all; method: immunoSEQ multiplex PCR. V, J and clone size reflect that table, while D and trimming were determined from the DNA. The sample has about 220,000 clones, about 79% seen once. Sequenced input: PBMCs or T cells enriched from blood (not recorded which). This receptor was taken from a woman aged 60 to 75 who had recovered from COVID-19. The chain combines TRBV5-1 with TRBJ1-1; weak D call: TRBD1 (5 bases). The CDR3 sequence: CASSLAPSLTYRPEAFF. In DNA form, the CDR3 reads TGCGCCAGCAGCTTGGCCCCCTCCCTAACGTACAGGCCTGAAGCTTTCTTT.